The present TCR beta chain was sequenced within a study of blood T cell repertoires in COVID-19. As for the study in general: Nucleic acid was either cDNA or gDNA, and it came from T cells, B-cell-depleted T cells, or PBMCs.

Germline CDR1 SGHTA, CDR2 FQGNSA. V gave up 5 bases and J gave up 4 bases; unmatched junction bases: 10. The CDR3 length is 15 residues. Here immunoSEQ multiplex PCR was the method, and the copy in TCRdb shows in-frame clones only, minus some. Among about 320,000 clones listed, around 85% were seen once. Recruits, aged roughly 18 to 95 years, lived in 25 or so US areas. Someone with COVID-19 had been met by exposed participants within 2 weeks before study entry. The receptor was derived from a woman under 40 who had been exposed to COVID-19. The chain uses TRBV7-2 and TRBJ2-5; 7 nucleotides line up with TRBD2. The sequenced material came from PBMCs or T cells enriched from blood (not recorded which). CDR3 residues: CASSLIAGVGETQYF. In nucleotides, the CDR3 is TGTGCCAGCAGCCTTATTGCGGGAGTCGGAGAGACCCAGTACTTC.